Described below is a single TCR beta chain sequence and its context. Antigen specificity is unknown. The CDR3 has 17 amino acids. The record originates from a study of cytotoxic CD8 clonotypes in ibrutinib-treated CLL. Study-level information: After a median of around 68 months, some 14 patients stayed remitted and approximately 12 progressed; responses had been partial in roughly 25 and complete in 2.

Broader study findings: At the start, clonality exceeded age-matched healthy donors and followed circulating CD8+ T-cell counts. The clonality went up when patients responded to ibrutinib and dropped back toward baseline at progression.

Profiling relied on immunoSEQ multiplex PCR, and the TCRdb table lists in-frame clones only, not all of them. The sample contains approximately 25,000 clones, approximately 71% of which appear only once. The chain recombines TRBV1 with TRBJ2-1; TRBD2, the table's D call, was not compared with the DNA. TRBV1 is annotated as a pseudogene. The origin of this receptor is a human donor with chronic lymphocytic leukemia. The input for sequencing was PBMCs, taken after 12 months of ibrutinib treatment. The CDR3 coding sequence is TGCACCAGCAGCCACCTTCTAGCGGGGGGGTACTACAATGAGCAGTTCTTC. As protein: CTSSHLLAGGYYNEQFF.